This T cell receptor beta chain was identified in a study of molecular identifiers for immune sequencing clone quantification. Study details: In the replicates, RNA derived from about 20,000 or 100,000 naive CD8 cells was divided into five parts, and four were sequenced.

This clonotype was counted a few times. Its antigen is unidentified. The ends were cut back, 3 bases at V and 4 bases at J, with 14 bases in the middle. Per germline, CDR1 SGHRS and CDR2 YFSETQ. This CDR3 is 15 amino acids long. Findings and limits, study-wide: Researchers reportedly could pick up spiked Jurkat TCR RNA from one cell mixed into approximately 910,000 naive cells.

Listed TCR primers, together with previously described methods, were used for the bulk TCR libraries. TCRdb re-analysed the PCR reads in MiXCR, keeping a single row per CDR3 protein. This table has about half a million distinct CDR3 sequences, about 25% appearing once. What was sequenced was naive CD8+ T cells from blood, with Jurkat cell RNA spiked in. Subset specified: FACS-sorted CD8+CD4-CCR7+CD45RA+ naive T cells. The receptor was derived from a human donor in good health. Some libraries in this study had Jurkat cell RNA spiked in. The chain joins TRBV5-1 to TRBJ2-1; D may be TRBD1 (5 bases). CDR3 in DNA: TGCGCCAGCAGCTATATCGCGACAGAGTACAATGAGCAGTTCTTC. It yields the protein CASSYIATEYNEQFF.